These 2 T cell receptor beta chains came from one sample sequenced in a study of CD8+ T cells in alopecia areata (dated by TCRdb to the late 2010s). The library was generated by the immunoSEQ multiplex PCR assay. For TCR sequencing, RNA was extracted from every sample and reverse transcribed into cDNA to serve as template. Held by TCRdb, this immuneACCESS table contains in-frame sequences only and omits some clones. Under half of the omission traces to an unresolved V gene where checked; the cause of the rest is unknown. The sample yields approximately 150,000 clones; around 58% were counted once. Roughly 16% of the sample rests with the top ten. The sample's treatment or condition label, in plain terms: oral pan-JAK inhibitor, 5-10 mg twice daily. The sequencing here drew on CD4+ T cells sorted from blood, taken at week 56, from a patient treated with tofacitinib. Source of these receptors: a human donor with alopecia areata.

This clone was seen a single time. This CDR3 is CASSQAQDIYEQYF. DNA of the CDR3: TGTGCCAGCAGCCAAGCACAGGACATCTACGAGCAGTACTTC. The chain uses TRBV4-2 and TRBJ2-7, with a possible D match to TRBD1 (5 bases). V shed 1 base and J shed 3 bases, with 10 bases lying between them. Germline values: CDR1 LGHNA, CDR2 YNFKEQ. The CDR3 extends over 14 amino acids.

This clone was detected only once. V usage is TRBV27 and J usage is TRBJ2-6; D is tentatively TRBD1 or TRBD2 (5 bases each). Germline lookup yields CDR1 MNHEY and CDR2 SMNVEV (reference sequence). V lost 4 bases, J lost 0 bases, and 13 bases lay in between. The CDR3 contains 17 residues. CDR3 sequence: CASSSGPFHSGANVLTF. The DNA of the CDR3 is TGTGCCAGCAGTTCGGGGCCATTTCACTCTGGGGCCAACGTCCTGACTTTC.